The 15 T cell receptor beta chains in this list originate from one sample, sequenced in a study of T-cell memory formation after mild COVID-19. One entry per CDR3 protein results from TCRdb running MiXCR on the 5' RACE reads. The sample holds hundreds of thousands of distinct CDR3 sequences; 18% are singletons and the top ten take 12%. Specimen: PBMCs or a T cell subset sorted from them (not recorded which). The source is an adult woman who had mild COVID-19 (a few samples of this study predate the infection). Cell type and time point are not known.

This clonotype showed up just a few times. This chain joins TRBV20-1 and TRBJ1-3; D uncertain. V was clipped by 0 bases and J by 4 bases, with 7 bases between them. Germline CDR1 and CDR2: DFQATT and SNEGSKA (reference sequence). The length of the CDR3 is 13 residues. CDR3 loop: CSARDTGGNTIYF. Here the CDR3 DNA reads TGCAGTGCTAGAGATACGGGGGGAAACACCATATATTTT.

This clonotype was detected only a few times. The V call is TRBV5-1, the J call TRBJ2-7; no definite D call. The CDR3 covers 13 residues. CDR1 is SGHRS and CDR2 is YFSETQ in the germline V gene. Between the trimmed V and J ends, which lost 2 bases and 0 bases, there was a span of 6 bases. CDR3 in amino acids: CASSFPASYEQYF. CDR3 sequence (DNA): TGCGCCAGCAGCTTTCCCGCCTCCTACGAGCAGTACTTC.

There are a few counts of this clonotype. The chain combines TRBV5-1 with TRBJ2-2; 7 bases are shared with TRBD2. Germline assignment: CDR1 SGHRS and CDR2 YFSETQ. CDR3 length: 14 residues. V lost 5 bases, J lost 3 bases, and 4 bases stayed unmatched. Written as DNA, the CDR3 is TGCGCCAGCAGGGTGAGCGGGGACACCGGGGAGCTGTTTTTT. It codes for CASRVSGDTGELFF.

This clonotype was counted between two and nine times. The gene calls are TRBV12-3 or TRBV12-4 and TRBJ2-3; D is unresolved. The CDR3 covers 14 residues. V gave up 3 bases and J gave up 5 bases, with 12 bases separating them. The CDR3 loop reads CASSFGTYGDTQYF. The CDR3 coding sequence is TGTGCCAGCAGTTTTGGCACCTACGGAGATACGCAGTATTTT.

The V and J genes are TRBV9 and TRBJ2-1; 12 bases match TRBD2. The length of the CDR3 is 15 residues. Germline CDR1 is SGDLS and CDR2 is YYNGEE. V lost 4 bases and J lost 10; bases outside the gene matches: 9. The chain's CDR3 is CASSPSGGAPHEQFF. Here the CDR3 DNA reads TGTGCCAGCAGCCCTAGCGGGGGGGCCCCTCACGAGCAGTTCTTC.

J is TRBJ1-2 and V is TRBV3-1, with D possibly TRBD1 on 6 matching bases. Trimming left V 1 base short and J 4 bases short, with 13 bases between. Germline CDR1 and CDR2: LGHDT and YNNKEL (reference sequence). There are 15 residues in the CDR3. In DNA, the CDR3 is TGTGCCAGCAGCCAAGTCTCAGGGGCGGGCTATGGCTACACCTTC. As protein: CASSQVSGAGYGYTF.

This clonotype was seen more than once but under ten times. The chain recombines TRBV13 with TRBJ2-7, with a possible D match to TRBD2 (7 bases). There are 16 residues in the CDR3. Germline values: CDR1 PRHDT, CDR2 FYEKMQ (reference sequence). Trimming shortened V by 5 bases and J by 6 bases, and 23 bases separated the two germline ends. CDR3 sequence reads: CASSPPWGRERSEQYF. CDR3 sequence (DNA): TGTGCCAGCAGCCCACCGTGGGGGCGGGAGCGGTCCGAGCAGTACTTC.

This clonotype has ten or more counts. V usage is TRBV5-1 and J usage is TRBJ2-1; 7 bases agree with TRBD1. J gave up 7 bases and V 4 bases, and 11 bases lay outside the gene matches. Germline CDR1 is SGHRS and CDR2 is YFSETQ. This CDR3 contains 15 residues. Here the CDR3 DNA reads TGCGCCAGCAGCGGTAAAAATATACAGGGGAATGAGCAGTTCTTC. As protein: CASSGKNIQGNEQFF.

The gene calls are TRBV6-5 and TRBJ2-3; 7 nucleotides align to TRBD1. Germline V lookup: CDR1 MNHEY, CDR2 SVGAGI. The CDR3 contains 14 residues. The V segment lost 6 bases and the J segment 4 bases; nucleotides outside the gene matches: 7. The CDR3 DNA follows: TGTGCCAGCAGGCGAGGACAGGTCTCAGATACGCAGTATTTT. Translating gives CASRRGQVSDTQYF.

V and J are TRBV12-3 or TRBV12-4 and TRBJ1-2; the D gene is possibly TRBD1 (6 bases). CDR3 length: 13 amino acids. Between the trimmed V and J ends, which lost 5 bases and 7 bases, there was a span of 14 bases. The CDR3: CASSVLRGAGYTF. The CDR3, as DNA: TGTGCCAGCAGTGTCTTAAGGGGGGCTGGCTACACCTTC.

This clonotype was found a few times. The chain carries TRBV29-1 and TRBJ1-5; no firm D call. There are 12 residues in the CDR3. CDR1 is SQVTM, CDR2 ANQGSEA, per germline. Trimming left V 5 bases short and J 2 bases short, with 7 bases between. The CDR3 DNA reads TGCAGCGTTCAATGGGGCAATCAGCCCCAGCATTTT. Encoded protein: CSVQWGNQPQHF.

The V and J genes are TRBV6-2 or TRBV6-3 and TRBJ2-2; D is unresolved. Between the trimmed V and J ends, which lost 10 bases and 6 bases, there was a span of 12 bases. Germline loops: CDR1 MNHEY, CDR2 SVGEGT. The CDR3 is 12 amino acids. CDR3 sequence: CATTSLAGELFF. The CDR3, as DNA: TGTGCCACGACTTCCTTGGCCGGGGAGCTGTTTTTT.

The chain is built from TRBV9 and TRBJ2-7; D may be TRBD1 or TRBD2 (7 bases each). From germline, CDR1 is SGDLS and CDR2 YYNGEE. V lost 4 bases and J lost 4, with 15 bases in between. CDR3 length: 14 amino acids. The CDR3 DNA follows: TGTGCCAGCAGCCCAGGGGGGGTGATTTACGAGCAGTACTTC. Protein sequence: CASSPGGVIYEQYF.

The genes are TRBV6-2 or TRBV6-3 and TRBJ2-7; 8 nucleotides line up with TRBD1. J lost 2 bases, V lost 6 bases, and 9 bases had no gene match. The CDR3 totals 15 residues. From germline, CDR1 is MNHEY and CDR2 SVGEGT. DNA of the CDR3: TGTGCCAGCAGACAACAGGGGGGTGGTACCTACGAGCAGTACTTC. It codes for CASRQQGGGTYEQYF.

DNA for the CDR3: TGTGCCAGCAGTGGAGTAGCGGGGGGGCCCACAGATACGCAGTATTTT. Translated: CASSGVAGGPTDTQYF. The chain is built from TRBV12-3 or TRBV12-4 and TRBJ2-3; 11 bases fit TRBD2. This CDR3 comprises 16 residues. V lost 5 bases to trimming and J lost 2 bases; unmatched junction nucleotides: 6.